This is a list of T cell receptor beta chains from one sample in a study of OX40 agonist ivuxolimab in advanced cancers. Assay: immunoSEQ multiplex PCR; the TCRdb copy retains only in-frame clones and omits some. The repertoire holds about 40,000 clones, with roughly 90% as singletons. Material: CD4+ or CD8+ T cells sorted from blood, obtained in a trial of the OX40 agonist ivuxolimab. These receptors were obtained from an adult with an advanced solid tumor such as melanoma, head and neck, liver or kidney cancer. The CDR3 runs from the conserved cysteine through the conserved F or W. The order of the fields is D gene, J gene, clone size, V gene, CDR3 DNA, CDR3 protein. D genes are given only for firm matches. Clone size is stated in some rows and not others, as once, few, many or a class when expanded.

TRBD2,TRBJ2-1,NA,TRBV28,TGTGCCAGCAGTCCCCTAGGACTAGCGAACTACAATGAGCAGTTCTTC,CASSPLGLANYNEQFF
NA,TRBJ1-5,NA,TRBV6-5,TGTGCCAGCAGTTTAGGTCAGCCCCAGCATTTT,CASSLGQPQHF
TRBD1,TRBJ2-7,NA,TRBV27,TGTGCCAGCAGCTGGGGCAGGGGGACCTACGAGCAGTACTTC,CASSWGRGTYEQYF
NA,TRBJ1-2,once,TRBV5-6,TGTGCCAGCAGCTTGGCCGGGGGGATTTTCTTTGATGGCTACACCTTC,CASSLAGGIFFDGYTF
NA,TRBJ1-2,NA,TRBV11-3,TGTGCCAGCAGCTTATCTAACAGGGTGAAGGGCTACACCTTC,CASSLSNRVKGYTF
TRBD2,TRBJ2-7,NA,TRBV4-1,TGCGCCAGCAGCCAGGAGAGGACTAGCGGGATCTACGAGCAGTACTTC,CASSQERTSGIYEQYF
NA,TRBJ2-1,NA,TRBV7-9,TGTGCCAGCAGCCCAGGGACGTCCTTTGAGCAGTTCTTC,CASSPGTSFEQFF
NA,TRBJ2-5,once,TRBV29-1,TGCAGCGTTTCCTTTTTGGAGACCCAGTACTTC,CSVSFLETQYF
NA,TRBJ2-3,NA,TRBV7-8,TGTGCCAGCAGCTTATGGAGGGGGAGAGGGGAAGATACGCAGTATTTT,CASSLWRGRGEDTQYF
NA,TRBJ1-1,NA,TRBV10-1,TGCGCCAGCAGTCCTGGGATCTACACTGAAGCTTTCTTT,CASSPGIYTEAFF
TRBD1,TRBJ1-4,NA,TRBV2,TGTGCCAGCAGTGAATGGGTCTCAGGGGGGGAAAAACTGTTTTTT,CASSEWVSGGEKLFF
NA,TRBJ1-6,NA,TRBV6-5,TGTGCCAGCAGTGAAGGGCGATCACCCCTCCACTTT,CASSEGRSPLHF
NA,TRBJ2-1,NA,TRBV6-5,TGTGCCAGCGGGGATGGGGGACCTACCTACAATGAGCAGTTCTTC,CASGDGGPTYNEQFF
NA,TRBJ2-1,NA,TRBV9,TGTGCCAGCAGCGTAGGTCGGGGATTTGGCGATGAGCAGTTCTTC,CASSVGRGFGDEQFF
NA,TRBJ2-7,NA,TRBV5-1,TGCGCCAGCAGCTTGGATCCCCTTATGGGGCAGTACTTC,CASSLDPLMGQYF
NA,TRBJ2-3,NA,TRBV7-9,TGTGCCATCGACAGCGCACAGGGTGCAGATACGCAGTATTTT,CAIDSAQGADTQYF
NA,TRBJ1-6,once,TRBV2,TGTGTCAGCAGTTGGGCGCTTGAATCACCCCTCCACTTT,CVSSWALESPLHF
TRBD1,TRBJ1-4,NA,TRBV9,TGTGCCAGCAGCGTAGGTGGGACAGAAGGAGAAAAACTGTTTTTT,CASSVGGTEGEKLFF
TRBD2,TRBJ2-1,NA,TRBV7-8,TGTGCCAGCAGCGAGACTAGCGGAATCCACAATGAGCAGTTCTTC,CASSETSGIHNEQFF
NA,TRBJ1-5,NA,TRBV7-9,TGTGCCAGCAGCTTAGGCGCAGGGACGCATTCCAATCAGCCCCAGCATTTT,CASSLGAGTHSNQPQHF
TRBD2,TRBJ2-3,NA,TRBV6-6,TGTGCCAGTCTGGGGGGGAGCACAGATACGCAGTATTTT,CASLGGSTDTQYF
NA,TRBJ1-1,NA,TRBV19,TGTGCCAGTAGTCCATTCGCGGGGGGCTATGAAGCTTTCTTT,CASSPFAGGYEAFF
NA,TRBJ2-1,NA,TRBV19,TGTGCCAGTAGTATTAGACAGACCAACTATGATGAGCAGTTCTTC,CASSIRQTNYDEQFF
TRBD1,TRBJ2-7,NA,TRBV28,TGTGCCAGCAGTACAGGGGTATATCTCAAGGAGCAGTACTTC,CASSTGVYLKEQYF
NA,TRBJ1-2,NA,TRBV10-3,TGTGCCATCAGTGAGTCGAATGAGGTCTTGGGCTATGGCTACACCTTC,CAISESNEVLGYGYTF
NA,TRBJ1-1,medium-sized,TRBV5-6,TGTGCCAGCAGCTTGAGGGGCACTGAAGCTTTCTTT,CASSLRGTEAFF
NA,TRBJ1-1,NA,TRBV6-5,TGTGCCAGCAGTCTCCGGGGACTGAACACTGAAGCTTTCTTT,CASSLRGLNTEAFF
NA,TRBJ2-3,once,TRBV5-6,TGTGCCAGCAGCTTGTCCGCTAGCCCCTTCACAGATACGCAGTATTTT,CASSLSASPFTDTQYF
NA,TRBJ2-7,NA,TRBV7-2,TGTGCCAGCAGCTCGGGGAACAGGGAAGTCTACGAGCAGTACTTC,CASSSGNREVYEQYF
TRBD1,TRBJ2-6,NA,TRBV27,TGTGCCAGCAGTTTATTCCCTGCAGGGGGAGACTCTGGGGCCAACGTCCTGACTTTC,CASSLFPAGGDSGANVLTF
TRBD1,TRBJ1-5,NA,TRBV19,TGTGCCAGTACCACCCGGACAGGGTCAATCAATCAGCCCCAGCATTTT,CASTTRTGSINQPQHF
NA,TRBJ2-1,NA,TRBV2,TGTGCCAGCAGTGAAACCGGGACTGGCAATGAGCAGTTCTTC,CASSETGTGNEQFF
NA,TRBJ1-3,NA,TRBV6-1,TGTGCCAGCAGACCCGGTGGAAACACCATATATTTT,CASRPGGNTIYF
NA,TRBJ2-1,NA,TRBV29-1,TGCAGCGTAGGTACAACTAATGAGCAGTTCTTC,CSVGTTNEQFF
TRBD2,TRBJ2-1,NA,TRBV5-1,TGCGCCAGCAGTAGAGCGGGAGAGATAAATGAGCAGTTCTTC,CASSRAGEINEQFF
TRBD1,TRBJ1-1,NA,TRBV7-9,TGTGCCAGCAGCTTAGCGGGACAGCACACTGAAGCTTTCTTT,CASSLAGQHTEAFF
NA,TRBJ1-6,NA,TRBV10-2,TGCGCCAGCAGTGTTTCCCAGCCCAGCTCCTATAATTCACCCCTCCACTTT,CASSVSQPSSYNSPLHF
NA,TRBJ2-3,once,TRBV11-2,TGTGCCAGCAGCTTAGTTGAACGCACAGTCGGGGATACGCAGTATTTT,CASSLVERTVGDTQYF
NA,TRBJ1-6,NA,TRBV27,TGTGCCAGCAAGCCGGGACCTTATAATTCACCCCTCCACTTT,CASKPGPYNSPLHF
TRBD2,TRBJ2-7,NA,TRBV11-2,TGTGCCAGCAGCTTCTCCGCGGGAGCCTACGAGCAGTACTTC,CASSFSAGAYEQYF
NA,TRBJ2-3,NA,TRBV4-1,TGCGCCAGCAGCACCCGACACAATAGCACAGATACGCAGTATTTT,CASSTRHNSTDTQYF
NA,TRBJ1-5,NA,TRBV6-5,TGTGCCAGCAGTCCCGGGGGGGGTGGCAATCAGCCCCAGCATTTT,CASSPGGGGNQPQHF
NA,TRBJ2-3,NA,TRBV7-6,TGTGCCAACAGCTTAGGTTTGGGGGAGGGCACAGATACGCAGTATTTT,CANSLGLGEGTDTQYF
NA,TRBJ2-5,NA,TRBV7-6,TGTGCCAGCAGCTTAAGTCGGGCAGAGACCCAGTACTTC,CASSLSRAETQYF
TRBD2,TRBJ2-1,once,TRBV4-3,TGCGCCAGCAGCCAAGATGGAGCGGGAGCATATACGAATGAGCAGTTCTTC,CASSQDGAGAYTNEQFF
NA,TRBJ2-1,NA,TRBV13,TGTGCCAGCAGCGCACCGGGAGAGGCCCCTAAGAGTGAGCAGTTCTTC,CASSAPGEAPKSEQFF
NA,TRBJ1-5,NA,TRBV19,TGTGCCAGTAGTATTATCCCCCGGGCCAATCAGCCCCAGCATTTT,CASSIIPRANQPQHF
NA,TRBJ2-5,once,TRBV6-5,TGTGCCAGCAGTTACTCTCCCGGAGGGACCCAGTACTTC,CASSYSPGGTQYF
TRBD2,TRBJ2-2,NA,TRBV5-1,TGCGCCAGCAGCCCTCCGGGACTAGCGTACACCGGGGAGCTGTTTTTT,CASSPPGLAYTGELFF
NA,TRBJ1-1,NA,TRBV2,TGTGCCAGCAGGGGTGAGGGTGAAGCTTTCTTT,CASRGEGEAFF
TRBD2,TRBJ2-3,NA,TRBV4-1,TGCGCCAGCAGCCAAGGGTTAGCGGGCCCAGATACGCAGTATTTT,CASSQGLAGPDTQYF
NA,TRBJ1-5,few,TRBV27,TGTGCCAGCAGGCCTGACAGATATAGCAATCAGCCCCAGCATTTT,CASRPDRYSNQPQHF
TRBD2,TRBJ2-2,NA,TRBV29-1,TGCAGCGCCCTGACTGGCGGGAGGAGTGGCGGGGAGCTGTTTTTT,CSALTGGRSGGELFF
TRBD2,TRBJ2-3,NA,TRBV5-1,TGCGCCAGCCGGGACCGGGAGGGGGGCTCAGATACGCAGTATTTT,CASRDREGGSDTQYF